One T cell receptor (beta chain) is described in this entry. The antigen this receptor binds is unknown. Per-nucleotide qualities are absent, and no much larger clonotype sits a single base away. The germline V gene encodes CDR1 ENHRY and CDR2 SYGVKD. Germline trimming amounts to 6 bases on V and 4 bases on J, with 6 as the count of junction bases outside the gene matches. Inclusive of the bounding cysteine and phenylalanine, the CDR3 is 14 residues long. CDR3 DNA is the only sequence kept; it has 42 bases, read in frame from the first base. This specimen belongs to a study of blood T cell repertoires in COVID-19 (dated by TCRdb to 2018 to 2020). Regarding the research as a whole: Samples from collaborators originated in the United States, Italy and Spain and spanned both the acute and convalescent phases of COVID-19. The prospective study material was composed of cDNA or gDNA derived from T cells, B-cell-depleted T cells, or PBMCs. Deeply sampled blood TCRbeta repertoires from subjects exposed to, actively infected with, or recovered from COVID-19 were included in the dataset. The repertoires were made available in a free public database intended to serve as a resource for research on the immune response to SARS-CoV-2. Samples came from the ongoing ImmuneRACE study (first 160 participants) plus 1,254 subjects from 6 global collaborators. Nearly every sample came with metadata listing a de-identified subject ID, COVID-19 status, age in years and sex. Where available, HLA class I and class II types were obtained from metadata supplied by the sample provider rather than from assay-based typing. Study-level results and caveats: The amount of clinical and demographic metadata varied by source and participant and was provided uncurated.

TCRbeta CDR3 regions were amplified from genomic DNA using the immunoSEQ Assay, a bias-controlled multiplex PCR. The study's own analysis went as follows. Within the assay, amplification of reference gene primers was used to estimate how many nucleated cells each sample contained. Sequence reads were collapsed and filtered to measure the absolute abundance of every unique TCRbeta CDR3 rearrangement. For each sample, productive Simpson clonality was calculated by taking the square root of Simpson's diversity index across productive rearrangements. TCRdb mirrors the immuneACCESS table, restricted to in-frame sequences. Some clones are absent from its copies; in checked studies, under half trace to an unresolved V gene, and the reason for the others is unknown. V, J and clone size derive from that table, while D and trimming were established from the DNA sequence. Counted in this sample were 250,000 to 350,000 clones; approximately 91% of them appeared once. About 12% of the sample is held by the ten biggest clonotypes.

The collaborating institutions used their own protocols to collect whole blood in K2EDTA tubes. For TCRbeta analysis, collaborators shipped samples in one of three forms: frozen whole blood, isolated PBMCs, or DNA extracted from either of those sample types. The chain links TRBV10-3 with TRBJ2-3, with 8 central nucleotides matching TRBD1. The sample was peripheral blood. This TCR derives from a woman aged 55-70 years with acute or convalescent COVID-19. The DNA is TGTGCCATCAGAAAACAGGGGGACCCAGATACGCAGTATTTT. Translated, this gives CAIRKQGDPDTQYF.